Listed here are 24 T cell receptor beta chains from one sample, sequenced in a study of blood T cells in healthy people across ages. Next came a second PCR, run for 7 to 11 cycles, which used a sample-barcoded 5' primer along with a J-beta primer mix. TCRdb reprocessed the 5' RACE reads with MiXCR, giving one entry per CDR3 protein. The sample shows just over 800,000 distinct CDR3 sequences, 60% to 80% of them seen only once. The source material was blood. The receptors stem from a man aged 25 to 45 in good health.

Worth noting for this clonotype: A much more abundant neighbour one base away suggests this may be a read error. The chain recombines TRBV11-2 with TRBJ2-1, with TRBD2 matching 9 bases. Trimming cost V 4 bases and J 4 bases; bases outside gene matches: 5. The CDR3 is made up of 15 amino acids. Germline CDR1 and CDR2: SGHAT and FQNNGV. CDR3 loop: CASSWVAGEYNEQFF. The CDR3, as DNA: TGTGCCAGCAGCTGGGTAGCGGGGGAATACAATGAGCAGTTCTTC.

The chain carries TRBV7-2 and TRBJ2-7, with TRBD2 matching 8 bases. The J call may be mistaken, given a closer DNA end match to TRBJ2-5. The CDR3 spans 17 residues. The V gene's germline CDR1 is SGHTA and CDR2 FQGNSA. Here the CDR3 reads CASSNTGTRDSGETQYF. CDR3 DNA sequence: TGTGCCAGCAGCAACACCGGGACTAGAGACAGCGGGGAGACCCAGTACTTC.

The CDR3 DNA sequence: TGTGCCAGCAGTGAGACGGGGCAGGTCCTGACTTTC. Encoded protein: CASSETGQVLTF. J is TRBJ2-6 and V is TRBV2, with D tentatively TRBD1 or TRBD2 (5 bases each). The CDR3 loop spans 12 amino acids. The germline V gene encodes CDR1 SNHLY and CDR2 FYNNEI. V gave up 3 bases and J gave up 13 bases, with 10 bases separating them.

This clonotype has more than one count but fewer than ten. The chain carries TRBV4-3 and TRBJ2-3, with D possibly matching TRBD2 (5 bases). The CDR3 totals 14 residues. Trimming removed 1 base at V and 4 bases at J, with 9 bases between. Germline V gene sequence: CDR1 LGHNA, CDR2 YSLEER. The CDR3 region is CASSQGTRPDTQYF. The CDR3 DNA sequence: TGCGCCAGCAGCCAAGGGACTCGCCCAGATACGCAGTATTTT.

V usage is TRBV4-3 and J usage is TRBJ2-3; D tentatively reads TRBD1 or TRBD2 (5 bases each). This CDR3 region has 15 residues. V lost 4 bases to trimming and J lost 6 bases, with 17 bases between them. CDR1 is LGHNA and CDR2 is YSLEER in the germline V gene. The CDR3 here is CASSPAGVPGDTQYF. CDR3 nucleotide sequence: TGCGCCAGCAGCCCAGCCGGGGTCCCAGGGGATACGCAGTATTTT.

The chain combines TRBV12-3 or TRBV12-4 with TRBJ2-7; weak D call: TRBD2 (6 bases). The CDR3 length is 13 residues. Trimming removed 7 bases at V and 2 bases at J, with 12 bases between. The CDR3, as DNA: TGTGCCAGCACTCAGTGGGGGGCCTACGAGCAGTACTTC. It codes for CASTQWGAYEQYF.

The chain has TRBV15 and TRBJ2-4; D tentatively fits TRBD1 or TRBD2 (5 bases each). The end of the DNA aligns better with TRBJ2-5, so the J call may be wrong. Germline assignment: CDR1 LNHNV and CDR2 YYDKDF (reference sequence). The CDR3 extends over 14 amino acids. CDR3 sequence: CATSGTREIETQYF. Here the CDR3 DNA reads TGTGCCACCAGCGGGACCAGAGAAATTGAGACCCAGTACTTC.

V gene TRBV9 combines with J gene TRBJ1-2, with D uncertain. Germline CDR1 SGDLS, CDR2 YYNGEE. Deletions cut 4 bases from V and 7 bases from J, with 11 bases between. The CDR3 contains 12 residues. CDR3: CASSPSTVGYTF. CDR3 in DNA: TGTGCCAGCAGCCCCTCAACGGTTGGCTACACCTTC.

The V and J genes are TRBV27 and TRBJ2-5; D tentatively fits TRBD1 or TRBD2 (5 bases each). Germline values: CDR1 MNHEY, CDR2 SMNVEV (reference sequence). The V gene lost 6 bases and the J gene lost 2 bases, with 13 bases spanning the gap. CDR3 length equals 14 residues. DNA for the CDR3: TGTGCCAGCAGGGGACCGGCAGTGCAAGAGACCCAGTACTTC. Protein: CASRGPAVQETQYF.

V and J are TRBV7-2 and TRBJ2-7, with 14 bases that match TRBD2. This CDR3 comprises 18 residues. With 4 bases clipped from V and 1 base from J, the junction kept 9 bases outside the gene matches. Germline V gene lookup returns CDR1 SGHTA and CDR2 FQGNSA. The CDR3 DNA is TGTGCCAGCAGCTCCAACGGACTAGCGGGGGGTGTATCCTACGAGCAGTACTTC. It codes for CASSSNGLAGGVSYEQYF. Filled out from reference TRBV7-2 and TRBJ2-7, the complete variable domain reads GAGVSQSPSNKVTEKGKDVELRCDPISGHTALYWYRQSLGQGLEFLIYFQGNSAPDKSGLPSDRFSAERTGGSVSTLTIQRTQQEDSAVYLCASSSNGLAGGVSYEQYFGPGTRLTVT.

This clonotype was detected once. The chain couples TRBV27 to TRBJ1-5; D possibly corresponds to TRBD1 (6 bases). The CDR3 consists of 14 residues. The germline V and J ends were trimmed by 5 bases and 5 bases, with 13 bases remaining between them. Looked up from germline, CDR1 is MNHEY and CDR2 is SMNVEV (reference sequence). CDR3 DNA: TGTGCCAGCAGTCCCACAGGGTCCGATCAGCCCCAGCATTTT. Translated, it gives CASSPTGSDQPQHF.

This clonotype was counted many times. This chain uses TRBV20-1 with TRBJ1-5; D remains unclear. The CDR3 has 16 residues. The V end lost 0 bases, the J end lost 2 bases, and 14 bases lay between the germline ends. Germline-derived CDR1 and CDR2 are DFQATT and SNEGSKA (reference sequence). The CDR3 here is CSARDPASGGNQPQHF. DNA for the CDR3: TGCAGTGCTAGAGATCCCGCCTCCGGTGGCAATCAGCCCCAGCATTTT.

The chain links TRBV29-1 to TRBJ2-1; 10 bases line up with TRBD2. The CDR3 has 15 amino acids. Germline V gene data show CDR1 as SQVTM and CDR2 as ANQGSEA. The V segment lost 7 bases and the J segment 0 bases; nucleotides outside the gene matches: 6. This CDR3 is CSALSGGPSYNEQFF. The CDR3 nucleotides are TGCAGCGCCCTTAGCGGGGGGCCCTCCTACAATGAGCAGTTCTTC.

The chain carries TRBV20-1 and TRBJ2-5; either TRBD1 or TRBD2 may fit D (7 bases each). This CDR3 is 14 amino acids long. Trimming pared 5 bases from V and 5 bases from J, leaving 18 bases between. Germline CDR1 reads DFQATT; CDR2 reads SNEGSKA (reference sequence). The CDR3 region is CSAPPGGAGETQYF. The DNA of the CDR3 is TGCAGTGCTCCCCCAGGGGGGGCTGGGGAGACCCAGTACTTC.

This clonotype was counted only a few times. The chain has TRBV20-1 and TRBJ2-6; D is ambiguous. This CDR3 contains 15 residues. V lost 4 bases and J lost 1, with 11 bases in between. CDR1 and CDR2 (germline): DFQATT, SNEGSKA (reference sequence). CDR3 protein: CSATSPPSGANVLTF. CDR3 coding DNA: TGCAGTGCTACCAGCCCTCCGTCTGGGGCCAACGTCCTGACTTTC.

The chain combines TRBV4-3 with TRBJ2-1; no definite D call. The CDR3 contains 16 residues. Germline lookup yields CDR1 LGHNA and CDR2 YSLEER. V was trimmed by 0 bases and J by 0 bases, leaving 9 bases between them. In DNA form, the CDR3 reads TGCGCCAGCAGCCAAGAAGTCGAAGTCTCCTACAATGAGCAGTTCTTC. This sequence encodes CASSQEVEVSYNEQFF.

The rearrangement uses TRBV7-9 and TRBJ2-1, with 14 bases aligning to TRBD2. The CDR3 contains 18 residues. With 2 bases clipped from V and 6 bases from J, the junction kept 9 bases outside the gene matches. Germline values: CDR1 SEHNR, CDR2 FQNEAQ (reference sequence). The CDR3 protein is CASSLPRLAGGTSNEQFF. The CDR3 DNA reads as TGTGCCAGCAGCTTACCAAGACTAGCGGGGGGGACAAGCAATGAGCAGTTCTTC. Variable domain in full (rest from reference TRBV7-9 and TRBJ2-1): DTGVSQNPRHKITKRGQNVTFRCDPISEHNRLYWYRQTLGQGPEFLTYFQNEAQLEKSRLLSDRFSAERPKGSFSTLEIQRTEQGDSAMYLCASSLPRLAGGTSNEQFFGPGTRLTVL.

This rearrangement joins TRBV2 to TRBJ2-5; D ambiguous. V lost 5 bases and J 11 bases, leaving 9 bases between the germline ends. The CDR3 loop spans 10 amino acids. CDR1 is SNHLY and CDR2 is FYNNEI in the germline V gene. As DNA, the CDR3 is TGTGCCAGCAGTAACAGAAAGCAGTACTTC. Amino acids: CASSNRKQYF. Supplemented by reference TRBV2 and TRBJ2-5, the full variable domain reads EPEVTQTPSHQVTQMGQEVILRCVPISNHLYFYWYRQILGQKVEFLVSFYNNEISEKSEIFDDQFSVERPDGSNFTLKIRSTKLEDSAMYFCASSNRKQYFGPGTRLLVL.

The chain carries TRBV6-6 and TRBJ2-1, with TRBD2 identical over 11 bases. Germline V gives CDR1 MNHNY, CDR2 SVGAGI (reference sequence). The length of the CDR3 is 16 residues. V trimming: 7 bases; J trimming: 6 bases; junction bases outside the gene matches: 11. The DNA for the CDR3 is TGTGCCAGCATAGGATCCGGGGGACTAGCGGCCAATGAGCAGTTCTTC. Amino acid sequence: CASIGSGGLAANEQFF.

The chain combines TRBV29-1 with TRBJ2-5; TRBD2 matches at 7 bases. Per germline, CDR1 SQVTM and CDR2 ANQGSEA. Losses at the gene ends were 6 bases for V and 4 bases for J; bases not matched to a gene: 8. This CDR3 comprises 13 residues. As DNA, the CDR3 is TGCAGCGTAGCCACGGGGGGAGGAGAGACCCAGTACTTC. Translated, it gives CSVATGGGETQYF. Looking up the rest from reference TRBV29-1 and TRBJ2-5 gives the full variable domain: SAVISQKPSRDICQRGTSLTIQCQVDSQVTMMFWYRQQPGQSLTLIATANQGSEATYESGFVIDKFPISRPNLTFSTLTVSNMSPEDSSIYLCSVATGGGETQYFGPGTRLLVL.

The V call is TRBV3-1, the J call TRBJ2-6, with D possibly TRBD2 on 6 matching bases. Germline lookup yields CDR1 LGHDT and CDR2 YNNKEL (reference sequence). The CDR3 is 19 residues long. The V end was cut by 0 bases, the J end by 0 bases, with 15 bases between. As DNA, the CDR3 is TGTGCCAGCAGCCAAGAAGCGGGTCTCCGAAGCTCTGGGGCCAACGTCCTGACTTTC. Translating gives CASSQEAGLRSSGANVLTF. Combining the CDR3 with reference TRBV3-1 and TRBJ2-6 gives the whole variable domain DTAVSQTPKYLVTQMGNDKSIKCEQNLGHDTMYWYKQDSKKFLKIMFSYNNKELIINETVPNRFSPKSPDKAHLNLHINSLELGDSAVYFCASSQEAGLRSSGANVLTFGAGSRLTVL.

In the case of this clonotype: Given a much more abundant clone one base away, this may be a read error. V usage is TRBV7-2 and J usage is TRBJ2-1; D tentatively fits TRBD1 or TRBD2 (5 bases each). The CDR3 length is 14 residues. Germline V gene data show CDR1 as SGHTA and CDR2 as FQGNSA. As DNA, the CDR3 is TGTGCCAGCAGCGTAGCTGGCAGGGAGCGTGAGCAGTTCTTC. The encoded protein is CASSVAGREREQFF.

The chain joins TRBV4-3 to TRBJ1-4; D possibly corresponds to TRBD1 (6 bases). Germline-derived CDR1 and CDR2 are LGHNA and YSLEER. The CDR3 sequence is 15 residues long. V was cut by 8 bases and J by 3 bases, with 16 bases left in between. CDR3 bases: TGCGCCAGCGGCGGTCAGGGGTTTGCTAATGAAAAACTGTTTTTT. Amino acid sequence: CASGGQGFANEKLFF.

This rearrangement joins TRBV28 to TRBJ2-5; D possibly uses TRBD1 or TRBD2 (5 bases each). V was shortened by 9 bases and J by 3 bases, with 17 bases between the two germline ends. The CDR3 runs to 14 residues. Germline V gene sequence: CDR1 MDHEN, CDR2 SYDVKM. CDR3 loop: CASSSWDLKETQYF. DNA of the CDR3: TGTGCCAGTTCTTCATGGGACCTGAAAGAGACCCAGTACTTC. Looking up the rest from reference TRBV28 and TRBJ2-5 gives the full variable domain: DVKVTQSSRYLVKRTGEKVFLECVQDMDHENMFWYRQDPGLGLRLIYFSYDVKMKEKGDIPEGYSVSREKKERFSLILESASTNQTSMYLCASSSWDLKETQYFGPGTRLLVL.